These T cell receptor beta chains were read from a single sample in a study of blood T cell repertoires in COVID-19. Method: immunoSEQ multiplex PCR; TCRdb's copy keeps in-frame clones and lacks some. Counted here are under 250,000 clones, more than 85% occurring once; the ten biggest clones make up more than 6.5%. Sequencing was performed on peripheral blood. These receptors originate from a woman aged 70-85 years with active or convalescent COVID-19. CDR3s include the opening cysteine and the closing phenylalanine or tryptophan. A D gene is named only where the DNA matches it firmly. Clone size is stated in some rows and not others, as once, few, many or a class when expanded.

j_call clone_size d_call v_call cdr3_aa cdr3_nt
TRBJ1-5 . TRBD1 TRBV6-2/TRBV6-3 CASSYGYRGGAGPQHF TGTGCCAGCAGTTACGGATACAGGGGTGGGGCTGGGCCCCAGCATTTT
TRBJ2-7 . TRBD2 TRBV7-2 CASSRGGQRGQYF TGTGCCAGCAGCCGGGGGGGCCAAAGAGGGCAGTACTTC
TRBJ2-3 . TRBD2 TRBV13 CASSLQPGGTSTDTQYF TGTGCCAGCAGCCTCCAACCCGGGGGGACTAGCACAGATACGCAGTATTTT
TRBJ2-2 once . TRBV10-2 CASIFQANTGELFF TGCGCCAGCATCTTCCAGGCCAACACCGGGGAGCTGTTTTTT
TRBJ1-6 once TRBD1 TRBV12-3/TRBV12-4 CASRGTENSPLHF TGTGCCAGCAGAGGGACAGAAAATTCACCCCTCCACTTT
TRBJ1-5 . . TRBV11-2 CASSPGTSDNQPQHF TGTGCCAGCAGCCCCGGGACAAGCGACAATCAGCCCCAGCATTTT
TRBJ2-1 . TRBD1 TRBV18 CASSPRDSNEQFF TGTGCCAGCTCACCAAGGGACAGCAATGAGCAGTTCTTC
TRBJ2-1 . . TRBV10-1 CASSEEQVEFF TGCGCCAGCAGTGAGGAACAGGTAGAGTTCTTC
TRBJ1-2 . . TRBV7-2 CASSLRGDSTGGFYTF TGTGCCAGCAGCTTAAGAGGAGACTCCACCGGTGGTTTTTACACCTTC
TRBJ1-3 . . TRBV2 CAIWTIQGNTIYF TGTGCCATCTGGACTATTCAAGGAAACACCATATATTTT
TRBJ1-1 few TRBD1 TRBV10-1 CASSETDRAAFF TGCGCCAGCAGTGAAACCGACAGGGCAGCTTTCTTT
TRBJ1-3 . TRBD1 TRBV2 CASSDYRGGNTIYF TGTGCCAGCAGTGACTACAGGGGTGGAAACACCATATATTTT
TRBJ1-4 . . TRBV5-1 CASSFHNNEKLFF TGCGCCAGCAGCTTCCACAATAATGAAAAACTGTTTTTT
TRBJ1-1 . . TRBV5-6 CASSQSPSPADTEAFF TGTGCCAGCAGCCAATCCCCGTCCCCGGCGGACACTGAAGCTTTCTTT
TRBJ2-2 . TRBD2 TRBV5-1 CASSLVGLAGGPGGELFF TGCGCCAGCAGCTTGGTGGGACTAGCGGGGGGTCCCGGCGGGGAGCTGTTTTTT
TRBJ2-7 . . TRBV2 CASSGQGIYEQYF TGTGCCAGCAGTGGGCAGGGGATATACGAGCAGTACTTC
TRBJ1-1 . . TRBV4-1 CASSPLGGFTEAFF TGCGCCAGCAGTCCCTTGGGGGGGTTCACTGAAGCTTTCTTT
TRBJ1-1 . . TRBV18 CASSLFSGDTEAFF TGTGCCAGCTCACTCTTCTCGGGGGACACTGAAGCTTTCTTT
TRBJ2-2 . . TRBV9 CASSVLSTNTGELFF TGTGCCAGCAGCGTATTGAGCACGAACACCGGGGAGCTGTTTTTT
TRBJ1-2 . . TRBV12-3/TRBV12-4 CASSLGGIQKGTF TGTGCCAGCAGTTTAGGGGGCATACAAAAGGGGACCTTC
TRBJ1-1 . . TRBV7-8 CASSLQGKNTEAFF TGTGCCAGCAGCTTACAGGGAAAGAACACTGAAGCTTTCTTT
TRBJ1-2 . . TRBV25-1 CASSAMSLSGSYTF TGTGCCAGCAGTGCCATGTCCCTCTCGGGGAGCTACACCTTC
TRBJ1-2 . . TRBV2 CASSGQNVYGYTF TGTGCCAGCAGTGGACAGAATGTCTATGGCTACACCTTC
TRBJ1-4 few . TRBV14 CASSPLGAANEKLFF TGTGCCAGCAGCCCCCTGGGAGCTGCTAATGAAAAACTGTTTTTT
TRBJ2-7 . TRBD1 TRBV29-1 CSGGDGQGYEQYF TGCAGCGGGGGAGACGGACAGGGCTACGAGCAGTACTTC
TRBJ1-6 . TRBD1 TRBV11-1 CASSGPRQGLNSPLHF TGTGCCAGCAGCGGGCCCCGACAGGGGCTTAATTCACCCCTCCACTTT
TRBJ2-3 . TRBD2 TRBV6-6 CASSLPTSGRTDTQYF TGTGCCAGCAGTTTACCGACTAGCGGGAGGACAGATACGCAGTATTTT
TRBJ2-2 . . TRBV4-3 CASSQDTGGAGELFF TGCGCCAGCAGCCAAGATACAGGGGGGGCCGGGGAGCTGTTTTTT
TRBJ2-1 . TRBD2 TRBV5-5 CASSLWGSGGAAGNEQFF TGTGCCAGCAGCTTGTGGGGCAGCGGGGGGGCCGCGGGAAATGAGCAGTTCTTC
TRBJ1-1 . . TRBV7-6 CASSLSSQAGTEAFF TGTGCCAGCAGCTTAAGTTCGCAGGCTGGAACTGAAGCTTTCTTT
TRBJ2-3 . . TRBV29-1 CSVEQGNTDTQYF TGCAGCGTTGAGCAGGGGAACACAGATACGCAGTATTTT
TRBJ2-2 few TRBD2 TRBV6-4 CASSRTRNTGELFF TGTGCCAGCAGTAGGACTAGGAACACCGGGGAGCTGTTTTTT
TRBJ2-1 once TRBD1 TRBV7-2 CASSQSRGQINEQFF TGTGCCAGCAGCCAGAGCAGGGGGCAGATAAATGAGCAGTTCTTC
TRBJ2-1 . . TRBV18 CASSPPSEPLFF TGTGCCAGCTCACCACCGTCCGAGCCCCTGTTCTTC
TRBJ2-7 . . TRBV12-5 CASGLDKGGDPYEQYF TGTGCTAGTGGTTTGGATAAAGGCGGGGATCCCTACGAGCAGTACTTC
TRBJ1-3 . . TRBV6-5 CASSTGGYSGNTIYF TGTGCCAGCAGCACCGGCGGGTACTCTGGAAACACCATATATTTT
TRBJ2-3 once TRBD1 TRBV6-2/TRBV6-3 CASSHDRGADTQYF TGTGCCAGCAGTCACGACAGGGGGGCAGATACGCAGTATTTT
TRBJ1-5 . . TRBV6-4 CASSVQGGNQPQHF TGTGCCAGCAGTGTCCAGGGCGGCAATCAGCCCCAGCATTTT
TRBJ1-2 once TRBD1 TRBV18 CASSYRDRDDGYTF TGTGCCAGCTCTTACCGGGACAGGGATGATGGCTACACCTTC
TRBJ2-1 . TRBD2 TRBV6-5 CASRPGGGYNEQFF TGTGCCAGCAGACCCGGCGGGGGGTACAATGAGCAGTTCTTC
TRBJ2-7 . TRBD1 TRBV5-3 CARTLGCTGTGVEQYF TGTGCCAGAACCCTAGGGTGCACCGGGACAGGGGTCGAGCAGTACTTC
TRBJ1-1 . TRBD1 TRBV7-9 CASSSPTGRNTEAFF TGTGCCAGCAGCTCCCCGACAGGGCGGAACACTGAAGCTTTCTTT
TRBJ2-7 . . TRBV18 CASSPGGKSSYEQYF TGTGCCAGCTCACCGGGCGGGAAAAGCTCCTACGAGCAGTACTTC
TRBJ1-1 . . TRBV7-9 CASSLGRAGDTEAFF TGTGCCAGCAGCTTAGGCAGGGCAGGCGACACTGAAGCTTTCTTT
TRBJ1-2 . . TRBV5-1 CASSEGIQGDGYTF TGCGCCAGCAGCGAGGGAATACAGGGAGATGGCTACACCTTC
TRBJ1-1 . . TRBV18 CASSPTAGLNTEAFF TGTGCCAGCTCACCAACGGCAGGCCTGAACACTGAAGCTTTCTTT
TRBJ1-4 once . TRBV7-6 CASSVRNEKLFF TGTGCCAGCAGCGTTAGAAATGAAAAACTGTTTTTT
TRBJ1-2 . TRBD1 TRBV29-1 CSVPGQGADYGYTF TGCAGCGTCCCGGGACAGGGGGCTGACTATGGCTACACCTTC
TRBJ1-4 . TRBD1 TRBV2 CASRLQGNLEKLFF TGTGCCAGCAGATTACAGGGGAACCTAGAAAAACTGTTTTTT
TRBJ1-2 . TRBD1 TRBV7-2 CASSFRTGPANGYTF TGTGCCAGCAGCTTCCGGACAGGACCTGCGAATGGCTACACCTTC
TRBJ1-6 . TRBD1 TRBV7-3 CASSSGDRYSPLHF TGTGCCAGCAGCTCCGGGGACAGGTATTCACCCCTCCACTTT
TRBJ2-7 . . TRBV15 CATSRDRYEQYF TGTGCCACCAGCAGAGATCGGTACGAGCAGTACTTC
TRBJ1-1 once . TRBV3-1/TRBV3-2 CASSQARGESTEAFF TGTGCCAGCAGCCAAGCCCGGGGGGAGAGCACTGAAGCTTTCTTT
TRBJ2-3 . TRBD2 TRBV7-2 CASSPGLGGSTDTQYF TGTGCCAGCAGCCCAGGACTCGGGGGGAGCACAGATACGCAGTATTTT